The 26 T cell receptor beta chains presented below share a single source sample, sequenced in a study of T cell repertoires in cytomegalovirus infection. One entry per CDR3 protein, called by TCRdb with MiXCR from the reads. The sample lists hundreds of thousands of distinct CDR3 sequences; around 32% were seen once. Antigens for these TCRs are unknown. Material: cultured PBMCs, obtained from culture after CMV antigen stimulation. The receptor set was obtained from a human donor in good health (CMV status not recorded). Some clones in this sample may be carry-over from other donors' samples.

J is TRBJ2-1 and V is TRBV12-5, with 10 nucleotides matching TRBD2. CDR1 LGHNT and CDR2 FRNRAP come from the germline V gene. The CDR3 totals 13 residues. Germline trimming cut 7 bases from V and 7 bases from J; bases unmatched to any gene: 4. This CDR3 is CASVGLAVNEQFF. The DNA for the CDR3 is TGTGCTAGTGTTGGACTAGCGGTAAATGAGCAGTTCTTC.

CDR3 protein: CSASSRVTDTQYF. Here the CDR3 DNA reads TGCAGTGCTAGCTCCAGGGTCACAGATACGCAGTATTTT. The gene calls are TRBV20-1 and TRBJ2-3, with D possibly matching TRBD1 (5 bases). V was clipped by 3 bases and J by 2 bases, with 9 bases between them. Germline V gene data show CDR1 as DFQATT and CDR2 as SNEGSKA (reference sequence). This CDR3 is built from 13 residues.

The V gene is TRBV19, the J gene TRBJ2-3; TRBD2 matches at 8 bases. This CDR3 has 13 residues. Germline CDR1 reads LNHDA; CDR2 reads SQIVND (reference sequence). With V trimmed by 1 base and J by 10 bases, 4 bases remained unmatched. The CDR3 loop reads CASSIAGGSAQYF. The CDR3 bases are TGTGCCAGTAGTATAGCGGGAGGGAGCGCGCAGTATTTT.

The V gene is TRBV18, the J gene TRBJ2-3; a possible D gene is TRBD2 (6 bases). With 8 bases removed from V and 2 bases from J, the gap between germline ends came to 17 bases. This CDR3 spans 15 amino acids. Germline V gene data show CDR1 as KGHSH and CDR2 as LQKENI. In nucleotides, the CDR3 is TGTGCCAGCCGCCGGGGGATGGCGTTCACAGATACGCAGTATTTT. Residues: CASRRGMAFTDTQYF.

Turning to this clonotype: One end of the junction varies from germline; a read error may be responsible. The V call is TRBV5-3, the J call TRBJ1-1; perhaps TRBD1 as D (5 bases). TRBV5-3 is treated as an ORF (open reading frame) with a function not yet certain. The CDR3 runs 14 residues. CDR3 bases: TGTGCCAGCAGCTCAAGGGGACTGAACACTGAAGCTTTCTTT. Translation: CASSSRGLNTEAFF.

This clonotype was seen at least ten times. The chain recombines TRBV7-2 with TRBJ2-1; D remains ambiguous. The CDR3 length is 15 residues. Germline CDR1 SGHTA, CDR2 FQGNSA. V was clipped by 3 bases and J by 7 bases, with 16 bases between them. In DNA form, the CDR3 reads TGTGCCAGCAGCTTTTCGTGGTCAGCGTTAAATGAGCAGTTCTTC. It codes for CASSFSWSALNEQFF.

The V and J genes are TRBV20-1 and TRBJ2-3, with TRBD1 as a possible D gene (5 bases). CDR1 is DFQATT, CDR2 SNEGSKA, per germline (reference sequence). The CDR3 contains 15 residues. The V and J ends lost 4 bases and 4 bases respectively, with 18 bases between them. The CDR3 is CSATLDSHYPDTQYF. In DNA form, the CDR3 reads TGCAGTGCTACCTTAGACAGTCATTACCCAGATACGCAGTATTTT.

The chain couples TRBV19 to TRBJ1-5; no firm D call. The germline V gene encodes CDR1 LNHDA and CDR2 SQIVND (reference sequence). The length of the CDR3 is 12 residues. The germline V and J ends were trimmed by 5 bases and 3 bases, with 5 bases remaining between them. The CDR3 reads CASSYHNQPQHF. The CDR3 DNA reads TGTGCCAGTAGTTACCACAATCAGCCCCAGCATTTT.

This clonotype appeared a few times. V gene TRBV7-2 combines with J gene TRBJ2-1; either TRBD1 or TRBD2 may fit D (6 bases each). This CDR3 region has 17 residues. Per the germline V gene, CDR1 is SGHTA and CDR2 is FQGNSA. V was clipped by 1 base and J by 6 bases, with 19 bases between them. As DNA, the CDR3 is TGTGCCAGCAGCTTAGGCTTTCGAGGGGGGATCAGCAATGAGCAGTTCTTC. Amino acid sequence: CASSLGFRGGISNEQFF.

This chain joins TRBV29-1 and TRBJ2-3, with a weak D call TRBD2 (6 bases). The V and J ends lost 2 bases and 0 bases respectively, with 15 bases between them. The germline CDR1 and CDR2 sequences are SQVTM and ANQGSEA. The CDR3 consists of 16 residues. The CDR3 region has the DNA TGCAGCGTTGAACCCACGACTAGATCTAGCACAGATACGCAGTATTTT. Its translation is CSVEPTTRSSTDTQYF.

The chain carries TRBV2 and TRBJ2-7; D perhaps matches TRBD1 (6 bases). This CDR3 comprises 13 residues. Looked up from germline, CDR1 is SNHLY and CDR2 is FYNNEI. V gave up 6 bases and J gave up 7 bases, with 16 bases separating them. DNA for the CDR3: TGTGCCAGCAGGGACAGCTCCCTCGGGGAGCAGTACTTC. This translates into CASRDSSLGEQYF.

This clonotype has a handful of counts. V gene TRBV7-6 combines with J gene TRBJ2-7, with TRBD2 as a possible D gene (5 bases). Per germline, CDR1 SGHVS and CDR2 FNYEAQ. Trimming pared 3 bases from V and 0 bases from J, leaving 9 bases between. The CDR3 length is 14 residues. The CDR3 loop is CASSFDSASYEQYF. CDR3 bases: TGTGCCAGCAGCTTCGATAGCGCCTCCTACGAGCAGTACTTC. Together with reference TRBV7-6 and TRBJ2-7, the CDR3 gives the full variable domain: GAGVSQSPRYKVTKRGQDVALRCDPISGHVSLYWYRQALGQGPEFLTYFNYEAQQDKSGLPNDRFSAERPEGSISTLTIQRTEQRDSAMYRCASSFDSASYEQYFGPGTRLTVT.

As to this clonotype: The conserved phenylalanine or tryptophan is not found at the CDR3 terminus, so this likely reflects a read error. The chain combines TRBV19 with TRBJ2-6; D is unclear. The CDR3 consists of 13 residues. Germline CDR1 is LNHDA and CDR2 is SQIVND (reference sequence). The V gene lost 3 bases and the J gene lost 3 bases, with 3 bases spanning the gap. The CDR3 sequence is CASSIGGANVLTY. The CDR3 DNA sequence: TGTGCCAGTAGTATTGGTGGGGCCAACGTCCTGACTTAC.

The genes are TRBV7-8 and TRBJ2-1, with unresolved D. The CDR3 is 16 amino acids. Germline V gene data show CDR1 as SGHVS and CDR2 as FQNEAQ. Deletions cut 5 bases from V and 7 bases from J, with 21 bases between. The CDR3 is CASSLTPYRLLNEQFF. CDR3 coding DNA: TGTGCCAGCAGCCTAACCCCCTACCGACTTTTAAATGAGCAGTTCTTC.

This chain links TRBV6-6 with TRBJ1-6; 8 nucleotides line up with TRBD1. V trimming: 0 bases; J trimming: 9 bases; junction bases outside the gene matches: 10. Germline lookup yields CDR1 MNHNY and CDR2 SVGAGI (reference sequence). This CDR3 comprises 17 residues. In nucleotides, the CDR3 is TGTGCCAGCAGTTACTCCCTGGGGCAGGGGGCGGGTTCACCCCTCCACTTT. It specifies CASSYSLGQGAGSPLHF.

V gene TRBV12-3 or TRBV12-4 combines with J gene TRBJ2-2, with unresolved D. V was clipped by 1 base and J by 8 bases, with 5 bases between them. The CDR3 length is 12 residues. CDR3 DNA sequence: TGTGCCAGCAGTTTAGACTGGGGGGAGCTGTTTTTT. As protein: CASSLDWGELFF.

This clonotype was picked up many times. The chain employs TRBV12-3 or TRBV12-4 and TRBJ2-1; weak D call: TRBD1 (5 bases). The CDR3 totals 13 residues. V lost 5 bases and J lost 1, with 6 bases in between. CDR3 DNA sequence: TGTGCCAGCAGTCGGACATCCTACAATGAGCAGTTCTTC. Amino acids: CASSRTSYNEQFF.

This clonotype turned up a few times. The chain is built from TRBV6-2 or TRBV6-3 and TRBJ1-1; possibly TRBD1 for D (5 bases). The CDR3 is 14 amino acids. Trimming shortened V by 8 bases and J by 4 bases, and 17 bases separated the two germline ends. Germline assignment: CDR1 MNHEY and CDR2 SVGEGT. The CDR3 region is CASGRRSGGTEAFF. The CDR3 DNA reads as TGTGCCAGCGGTCGTCGGTCCGGGGGCACTGAAGCTTTCTTT.

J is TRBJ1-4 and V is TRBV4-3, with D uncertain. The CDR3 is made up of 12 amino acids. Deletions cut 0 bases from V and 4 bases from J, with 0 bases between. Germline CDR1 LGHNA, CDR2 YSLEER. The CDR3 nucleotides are TGCGCCAGCAGCCAAGATAATGAAAAACTGTTTTTT. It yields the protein CASSQDNEKLFF.

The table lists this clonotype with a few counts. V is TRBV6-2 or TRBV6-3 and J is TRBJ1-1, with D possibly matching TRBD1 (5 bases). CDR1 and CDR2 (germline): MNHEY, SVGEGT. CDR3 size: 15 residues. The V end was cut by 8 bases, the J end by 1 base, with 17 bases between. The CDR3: CASARRETENTEAFF. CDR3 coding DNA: TGTGCCAGCGCACGAAGGGAGACAGAGAACACTGAAGCTTTCTTT.

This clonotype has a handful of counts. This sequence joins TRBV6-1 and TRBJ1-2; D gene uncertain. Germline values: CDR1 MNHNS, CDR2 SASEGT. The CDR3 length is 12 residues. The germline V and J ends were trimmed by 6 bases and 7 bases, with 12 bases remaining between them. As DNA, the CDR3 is TGTGCCAGCAGCCGCGGGCCCTCTGGCTACACCTTC. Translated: CASSRGPSGYTF.

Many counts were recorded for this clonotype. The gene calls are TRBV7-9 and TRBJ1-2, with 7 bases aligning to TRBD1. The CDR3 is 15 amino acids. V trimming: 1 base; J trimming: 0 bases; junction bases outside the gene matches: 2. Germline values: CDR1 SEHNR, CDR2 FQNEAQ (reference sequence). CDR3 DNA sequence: TGTGCCAGCAGCTTAGGGACAGGTGCTAACTATGGCTACACCTTC. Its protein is CASSLGTGANYGYTF.

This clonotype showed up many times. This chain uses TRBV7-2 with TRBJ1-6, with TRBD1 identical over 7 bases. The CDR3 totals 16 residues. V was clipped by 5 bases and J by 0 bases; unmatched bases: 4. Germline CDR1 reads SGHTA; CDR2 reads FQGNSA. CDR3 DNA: TGTGCCAGCAGCCCCCGACAGGGCTCCTATAATTCACCCCTCCACTTT. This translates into CASSPRQGSYNSPLHF.

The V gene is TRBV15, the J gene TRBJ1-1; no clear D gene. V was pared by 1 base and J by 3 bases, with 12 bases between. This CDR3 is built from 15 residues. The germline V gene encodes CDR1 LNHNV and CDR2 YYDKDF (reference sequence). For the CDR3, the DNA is TGTGCCACCAGCAGAGGGGCTACAGTAGACACTGAAGCTTTCTTT. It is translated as CATSRGATVDTEAFF.

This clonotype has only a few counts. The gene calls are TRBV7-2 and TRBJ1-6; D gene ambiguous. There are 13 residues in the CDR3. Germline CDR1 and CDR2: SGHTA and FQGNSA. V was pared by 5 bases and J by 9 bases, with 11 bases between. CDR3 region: CASSPALTSPLHF. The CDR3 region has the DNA TGTGCCAGCAGCCCTGCGTTAACTTCACCCCTCCACTTT.

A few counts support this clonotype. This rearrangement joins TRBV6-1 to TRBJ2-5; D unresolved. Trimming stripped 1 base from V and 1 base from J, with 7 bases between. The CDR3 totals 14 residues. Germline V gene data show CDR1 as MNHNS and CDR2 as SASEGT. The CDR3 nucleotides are TGTGCCAGCAGTGAAGGACGGCGCCAAGAGACCCAGTACTTC. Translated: CASSEGRRQETQYF.